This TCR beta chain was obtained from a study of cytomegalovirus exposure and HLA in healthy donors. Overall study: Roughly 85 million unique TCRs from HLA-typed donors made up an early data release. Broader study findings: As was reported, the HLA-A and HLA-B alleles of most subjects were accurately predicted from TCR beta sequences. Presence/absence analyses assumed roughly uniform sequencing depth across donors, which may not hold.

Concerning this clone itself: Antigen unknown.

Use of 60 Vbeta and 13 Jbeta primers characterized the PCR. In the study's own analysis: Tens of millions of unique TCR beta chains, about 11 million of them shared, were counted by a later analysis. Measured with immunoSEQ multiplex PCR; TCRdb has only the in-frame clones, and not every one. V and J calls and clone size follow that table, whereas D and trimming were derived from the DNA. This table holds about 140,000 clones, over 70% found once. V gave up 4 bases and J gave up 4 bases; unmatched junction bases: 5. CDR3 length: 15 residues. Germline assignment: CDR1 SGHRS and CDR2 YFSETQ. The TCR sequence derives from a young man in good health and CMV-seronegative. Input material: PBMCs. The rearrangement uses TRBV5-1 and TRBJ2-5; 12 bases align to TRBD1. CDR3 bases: TGCGCCAGCAGCCGGGGGACAGGGGGCGCAGAGACCCAGTACTTC. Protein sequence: CASSRGTGGAETQYF.